This T cell receptor (beta chain) was sequenced for a study of vaccination and CD4 T cells after COVID-19. Study-wide context: Four females and six males made up the convalescents, with two Hispanic.

Sequencing of cultured CD4+ T cell DNA used the Oncomine TCR Beta short-read assay. In this case, cultured CD4+ T cells provided the extracted genomic DNA. TCRdb called the PCR reads again in MiXCR, with one record for every CDR3 protein. This sample has thousands of distinct CDR3 sequences, with roughly a third found just once. This clonotype appeared a few times. Its antigen is not known. The sample's treatment: roughly ten-day PBMC culture with coronavirus spike peptide pools or control peptides (ViraFEST assay). CD4+ T cells that came from the unexposed donor were collected before the COVID-19 pandemic (2011-2018). Before TCRs were sequenced, ViraFEST expanded antigen-specific T cells with peptide pools. Cells permitting, SARS-CoV-2 S/N and four cold-coronavirus spikes were tested on unexposed-donor CD4+ T cells. Trimming removed 8 bases at V and 4 bases at J, with 11 bases between. The germline V gene encodes CDR1 MNHNS and CDR2 SASEGT. CDR3 length: 12 residues.

This rearrangement joins TRBV6-1 to TRBJ1-2; D call uncertain. This receptor was identified in a human donor in good health. The specimen was CD4+ T cells from blood, cultured in vitro. The CDR3 sequence: CASWFLGYGYTF. CDR3 DNA sequence: TGTGCCAGCTGGTTCCTCGGCTATGGCTACACCTTC.